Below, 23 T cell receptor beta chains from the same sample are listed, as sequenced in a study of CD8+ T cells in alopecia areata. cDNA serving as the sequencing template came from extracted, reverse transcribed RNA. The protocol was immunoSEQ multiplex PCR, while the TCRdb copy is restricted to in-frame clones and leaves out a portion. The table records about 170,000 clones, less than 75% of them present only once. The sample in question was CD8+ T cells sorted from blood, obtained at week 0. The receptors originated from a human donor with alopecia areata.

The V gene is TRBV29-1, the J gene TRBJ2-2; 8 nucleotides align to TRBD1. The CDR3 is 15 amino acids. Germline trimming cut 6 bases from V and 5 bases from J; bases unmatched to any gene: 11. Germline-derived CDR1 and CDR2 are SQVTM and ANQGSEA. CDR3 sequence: CSVDSGTGVTGELFF. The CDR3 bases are TGCAGCGTGGACTCCGGGACAGGAGTTACCGGGGAGCTGTTTTTT.

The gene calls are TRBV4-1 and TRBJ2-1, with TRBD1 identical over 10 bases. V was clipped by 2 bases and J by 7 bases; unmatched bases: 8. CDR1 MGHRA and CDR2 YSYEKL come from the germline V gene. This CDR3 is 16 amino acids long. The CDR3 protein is CASSQLRDRGRNEQFF. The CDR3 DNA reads TGCGCCAGCAGCCAACTCCGGGACAGGGGACGAAATGAGCAGTTCTTC.

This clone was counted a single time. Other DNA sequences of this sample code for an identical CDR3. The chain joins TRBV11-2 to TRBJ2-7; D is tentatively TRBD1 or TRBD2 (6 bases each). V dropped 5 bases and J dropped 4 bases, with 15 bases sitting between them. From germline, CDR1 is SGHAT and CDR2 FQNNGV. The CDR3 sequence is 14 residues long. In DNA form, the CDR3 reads TGTGCCAGCAGCCTGGGACAAGGGAGGTACGAGCAGTACTTC. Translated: CASSLGQGRYEQYF.

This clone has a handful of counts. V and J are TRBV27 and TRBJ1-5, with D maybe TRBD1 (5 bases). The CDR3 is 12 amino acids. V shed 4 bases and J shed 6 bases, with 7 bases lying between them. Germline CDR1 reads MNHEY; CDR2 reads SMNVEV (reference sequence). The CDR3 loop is CASSSGGQPQHF. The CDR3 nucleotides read TGTGCCAGCAGTTCTGGGGGTCAGCCCCAGCATTTT.

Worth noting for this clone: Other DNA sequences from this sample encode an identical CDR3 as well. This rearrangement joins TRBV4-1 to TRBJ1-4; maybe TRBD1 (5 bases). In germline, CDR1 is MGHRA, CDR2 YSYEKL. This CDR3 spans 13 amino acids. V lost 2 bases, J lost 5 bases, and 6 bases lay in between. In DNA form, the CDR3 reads TGCGCCAGCAGCCAACGGGGGAATGAAAAACTGTTTTTT. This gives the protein CASSQRGNEKLFF.

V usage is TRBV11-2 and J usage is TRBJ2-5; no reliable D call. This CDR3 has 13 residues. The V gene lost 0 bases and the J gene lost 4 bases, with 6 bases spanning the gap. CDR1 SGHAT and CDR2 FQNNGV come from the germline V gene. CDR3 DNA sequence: TGTGCCAGCAGCTTAGACCCCGGAGAGACCCAGTACTTC. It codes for CASSLDPGETQYF.

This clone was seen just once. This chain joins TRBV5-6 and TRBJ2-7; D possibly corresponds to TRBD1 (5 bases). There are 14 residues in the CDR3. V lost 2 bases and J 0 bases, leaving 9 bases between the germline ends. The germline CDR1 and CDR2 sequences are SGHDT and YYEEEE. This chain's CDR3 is CASSFAGNSYEQYF. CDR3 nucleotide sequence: TGTGCCAGCAGCTTTGCAGGGAACTCCTACGAGCAGTACTTC. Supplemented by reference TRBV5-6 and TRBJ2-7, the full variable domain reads DAGVTQSPTHLIKTRGQQVTLRCSPKSGHDTVSWYQQALGQGPQFIFQYYEEEERQRGNFPDRFSGHQFPNYSSELNVNALLLGDSALYLCASSFAGNSYEQYFGPGTRLTVT.

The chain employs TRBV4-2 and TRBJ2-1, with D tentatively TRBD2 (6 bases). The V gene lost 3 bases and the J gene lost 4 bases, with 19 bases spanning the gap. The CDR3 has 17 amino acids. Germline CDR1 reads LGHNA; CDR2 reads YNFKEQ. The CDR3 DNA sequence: TGTGCCAGCAGCCAGGACGTAGCGGTCGGACCTTACAATGAGCAGTTCTTC. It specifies CASSQDVAVGPYNEQFF.

DNA for the CDR3: TGTGCCAGCAGCGGAGATCGACAGGGGGAAGCTTTCTTT. Translating gives CASSGDRQGEAFF. The genes are TRBV9 and TRBJ1-1; 8 bases fit TRBD1. CDR3 size: 13 residues. Germline V gene data show CDR1 as SGDLS and CDR2 as YYNGEE. V shed 3 bases, J shed 8 bases, and the junction held 6 bases outside the gene matches.

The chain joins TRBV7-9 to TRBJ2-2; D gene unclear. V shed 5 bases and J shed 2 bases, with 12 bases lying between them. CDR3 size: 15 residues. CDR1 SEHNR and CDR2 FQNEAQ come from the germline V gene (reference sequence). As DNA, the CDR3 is TGTGCCAGCAGCCTAAACGAGAAAAACACCGGGGAGCTGTTTTTT. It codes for CASSLNEKNTGELFF. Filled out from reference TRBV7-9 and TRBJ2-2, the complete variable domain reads DTGVSQNPRHKITKRGQNVTFRCDPISEHNRLYWYRQTLGQGPEFLTYFQNEAQLEKSRLLSDRFSAERPKGSFSTLEIQRTEQGDSAMYLCASSLNEKNTGELFFGEGSRLTVL.

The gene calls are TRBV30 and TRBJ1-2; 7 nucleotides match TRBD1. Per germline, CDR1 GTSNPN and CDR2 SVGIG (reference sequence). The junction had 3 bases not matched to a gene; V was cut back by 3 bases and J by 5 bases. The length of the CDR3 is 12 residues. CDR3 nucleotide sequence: TGTGCCTGGAGCAGGGGGGGATATGGCTACACCTTC. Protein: CAWSRGGYGYTF. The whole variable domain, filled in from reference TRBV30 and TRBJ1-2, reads SQTIHQWPATLVQPVGSPLSLECTVEGTSNPNLYWYRQAAGRGLQLLFYSVGIGQISSEVPQNLSASRPQDRQFILSSKKLLLSDSGFYLCAWSRGGYGYTFGSGTRLTVV.

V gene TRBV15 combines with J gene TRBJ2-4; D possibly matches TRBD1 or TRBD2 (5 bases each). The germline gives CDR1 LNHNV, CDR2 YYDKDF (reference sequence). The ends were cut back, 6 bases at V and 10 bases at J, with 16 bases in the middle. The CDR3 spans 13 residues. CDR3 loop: CATSGGRGKIQYF. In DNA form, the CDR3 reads TGTGCCACCAGTGGGGGACGGGGAAAGATTCAGTACTTC.

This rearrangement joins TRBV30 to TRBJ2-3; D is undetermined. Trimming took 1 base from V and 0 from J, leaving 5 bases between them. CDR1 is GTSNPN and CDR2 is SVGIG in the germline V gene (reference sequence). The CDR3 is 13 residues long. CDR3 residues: CAWSEHSTDTQYF. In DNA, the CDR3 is TGTGCCTGGAGTGAGCATAGCACAGATACGCAGTATTTT.

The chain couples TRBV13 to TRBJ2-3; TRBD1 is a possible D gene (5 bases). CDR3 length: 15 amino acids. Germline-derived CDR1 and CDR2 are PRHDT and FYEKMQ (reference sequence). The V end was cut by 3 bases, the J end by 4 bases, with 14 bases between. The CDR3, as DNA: TGTGCCAGCAGCTTTCCGACTGGGGCATCAGATACGCAGTATTTT. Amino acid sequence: CASSFPTGASDTQYF.

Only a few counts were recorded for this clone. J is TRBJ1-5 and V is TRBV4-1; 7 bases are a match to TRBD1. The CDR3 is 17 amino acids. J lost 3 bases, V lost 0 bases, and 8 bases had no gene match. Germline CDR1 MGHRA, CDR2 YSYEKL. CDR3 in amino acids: CASSQDAGQSYNQPQHF. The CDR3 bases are TGCGCCAGCAGCCAAGACGCGGGACAGTCCTACAATCAGCCCCAGCATTTT.

As DNA, the CDR3 is TGTGCCAGCAGAGCAGGGAGCGAGAATGGCTACACCTTC. Translating gives CASRAGSENGYTF. This sequence joins TRBV7-2 and TRBJ1-2; TRBD1 is a possible D gene (5 bases). This CDR3 comprises 13 residues. The germline V and J ends were trimmed by 6 bases and 6 bases, with 14 bases remaining between them. Germline values: CDR1 SGHTA, CDR2 FQGNSA.

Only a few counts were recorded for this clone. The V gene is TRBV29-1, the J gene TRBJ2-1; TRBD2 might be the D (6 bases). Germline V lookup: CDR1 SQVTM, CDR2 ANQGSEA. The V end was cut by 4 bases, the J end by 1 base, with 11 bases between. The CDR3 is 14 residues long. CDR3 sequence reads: CSVGGGTSYNEQFF. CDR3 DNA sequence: TGCAGCGTTGGGGGAGGTACTTCCTACAATGAGCAGTTCTTC.

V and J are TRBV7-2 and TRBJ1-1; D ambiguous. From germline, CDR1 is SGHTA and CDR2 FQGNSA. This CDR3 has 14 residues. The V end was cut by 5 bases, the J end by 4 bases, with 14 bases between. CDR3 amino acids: CASSQGPSSTEAFF. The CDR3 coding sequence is TGTGCCAGCAGCCAAGGCCCCAGCAGCACTGAAGCTTTCTTT.

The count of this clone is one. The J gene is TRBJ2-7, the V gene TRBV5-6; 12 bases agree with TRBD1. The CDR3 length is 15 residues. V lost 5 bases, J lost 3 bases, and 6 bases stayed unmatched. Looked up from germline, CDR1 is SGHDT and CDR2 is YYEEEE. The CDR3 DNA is TGTGCCAGCAGATCGGGACAGGGGGCGTTCTACGAGCAGTACTTC. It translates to CASRSGQGAFYEQYF.

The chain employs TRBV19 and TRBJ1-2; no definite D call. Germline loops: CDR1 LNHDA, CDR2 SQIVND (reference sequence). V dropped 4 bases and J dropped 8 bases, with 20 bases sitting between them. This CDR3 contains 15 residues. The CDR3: CASSTSFSLREGYTF. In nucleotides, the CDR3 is TGTGCCAGTAGTACCTCTTTTTCTCTTCGAGAGGGCTACACCTTC.

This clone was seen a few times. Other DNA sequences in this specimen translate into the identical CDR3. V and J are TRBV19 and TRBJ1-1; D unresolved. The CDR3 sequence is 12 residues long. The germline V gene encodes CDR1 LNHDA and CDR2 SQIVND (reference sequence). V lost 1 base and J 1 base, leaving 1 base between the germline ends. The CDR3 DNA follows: TGTGCCAGTAGTATAGGGAACACTGAAGCTTTCTTT. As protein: CASSIGNTEAFF.

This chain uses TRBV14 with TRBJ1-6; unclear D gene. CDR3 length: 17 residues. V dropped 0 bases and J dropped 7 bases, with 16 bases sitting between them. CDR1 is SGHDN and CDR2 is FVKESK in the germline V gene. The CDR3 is CASSQDFRFSRNSPLHF. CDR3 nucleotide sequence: TGTGCCAGCAGCCAAGATTTTCGGTTTAGCCGGAATTCACCCCTCCACTTT.

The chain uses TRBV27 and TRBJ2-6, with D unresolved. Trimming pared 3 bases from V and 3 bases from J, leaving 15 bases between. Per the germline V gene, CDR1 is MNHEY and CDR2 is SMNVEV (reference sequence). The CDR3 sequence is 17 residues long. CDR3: CASSLGRGSGGANVLTF. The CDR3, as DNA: TGTGCCAGCAGTTTGGGCAGAGGCTCTGGTGGGGCCAACGTCCTGACTTTC.